The 16 T cell receptor beta chains listed next were all sequenced from one sample in a study of OX40 agonist ivuxolimab in advanced cancers. TCRdb's table, derived via immunoSEQ multiplex PCR, lists solely in-frame clones and lacks some. The sample yields approximately 70,000 clones, about four fifths seen once. This specimen consisted of CD4+ or CD8+ T cells sorted from blood, obtained in a trial of the OX40 agonist ivuxolimab. The origin of the receptors is an adult with an advanced solid tumor such as melanoma, head and neck, liver or kidney cancer.

This chain links TRBV29-1 with TRBJ2-1, with D perhaps matching TRBD2 (6 bases). Germline V gene data show CDR1 as SQVTM and CDR2 as ANQGSEA. The CDR3 contains 12 residues. V was pared by 6 bases and J by 9 bases, with 15 bases between. As DNA, the CDR3 is TGCAGCGTGGGATCTAGCGCGGGTGAGCAGTTCTTC. Its protein is CSVGSSAGEQFF.

The rearrangement uses TRBV5-5 and TRBJ2-7; unclear D gene. Germline V CDR1 and CDR2: SGHKS, YYEKEE (reference sequence). V was cut by 0 bases and J by 1 base, with 11 bases left in between. The length of the CDR3 is 15 residues. The CDR3 DNA reads TGTGCCAGCAGCTTGGCCCCTAGAAATTCCTACGAGCAGTACTTC. Translated, it gives CASSLAPRNSYEQYF.

This clone was detected only a few times. This chain connects TRBV5-4 to TRBJ2-7, with 11 bases aligning to TRBD1. The germline V gene has CDR1 SGHNT and CDR2 YYREEE (reference sequence). V was clipped by 4 bases and J by 3 bases; unmatched bases: 6. CDR3 length: 15 residues. Here the CDR3 DNA reads TGTGCCAGCAGCACGTCCGGGACAGGGGGCTACGAGCAGTACTTC. Amino acids: CASSTSGTGGYEQYF.

This chain joins TRBV9 and TRBJ1-1; D possibly corresponds to TRBD1 (6 bases). The CDR3 runs 14 residues. The V gene lost 0 bases and the J gene lost 10 bases, with 16 bases spanning the gap. Germline V gene sequence: CDR1 SGDLS, CDR2 YYNGEE. CDR3 sequence reads: CASSVGGSTGRAFF. The CDR3 DNA follows: TGTGCCAGCAGCGTAGGTGGGTCGACAGGTCGAGCTTTCTTT. The full variable domain, with the rest looked up from reference TRBV9 and TRBJ1-1, is DSGVTQTPKHLITATGQRVTLRCSPRSGDLSVYWYQQSLDQGLQFLIQYYNGEERAKGNILERFSAQQFPDLHSELNLSSLELGDSALYFCASSVGGSTGRAFFGQGTRLTVV.

The gene calls are TRBV7-9 and TRBJ2-3, with TRBD2 as a possible D gene (7 bases). There are 16 residues in the CDR3. The germline V gene has CDR1 SEHNR and CDR2 FQNEAQ (reference sequence). The germline V and J ends were trimmed by 5 bases and 7 bases, with 22 bases remaining between them. The CDR3 sequence is CASSAPLRGAIYTQYF. CDR3 nucleotides: TGTGCCAGCAGCGCCCCGCTCCGGGGGGCTATATATACGCAGTATTTT.

The chain recombines TRBV5-1 with TRBJ1-1; D possibly corresponds to TRBD1 (5 bases). Germline assignment: CDR1 SGHRS and CDR2 YFSETQ. The CDR3 consists of 13 residues. Trimming cost V 3 bases and J 7 bases, with 13 bases left between them. Here the CDR3 reads CASSWGNRGEAFF. As DNA, the CDR3 is TGCGCCAGCAGCTGGGGGAATAGGGGTGAAGCTTTCTTT.

The chain recombines TRBV7-9 with TRBJ2-6, with a tentative D call TRBD1 (5 bases). V lost 5 bases to trimming and J lost 4 bases, with 12 bases between them. CDR1 and CDR2 from the germline V gene are SEHNR and FQNEAQ (reference sequence). CDR3 length: 15 amino acids. The CDR3 region has the DNA TGTGCCAGCAGCCTCAGGGTTACCGGGGCCAACGTCCTGACTTTC. Its translation: CASSLRVTGANVLTF.

The V and J genes are TRBV10-3 and TRBJ2-1; the match to TRBD2 covers 13 bases. This CDR3 contains 16 residues. The V segment lost 2 bases and the J segment 8 bases; nucleotides outside the gene matches: 6. Germline-derived CDR1 and CDR2 are ENHRY and SYGVKD. The CDR3, as DNA: TGTGCCATCAGTGAGCCCCGGACTAGCGGGAGCGATGAGCAGTTCTTC. Translating it yields CAISEPRTSGSDEQFF.

The V gene is TRBV5-1, the J gene TRBJ2-5; D ambiguous. With 4 bases removed from V and 5 bases from J, the gap between germline ends came to 12 bases. Germline V gene lookup returns CDR1 SGHRS and CDR2 YFSETQ. CDR3 length: 13 amino acids. CDR3 loop: CASSAGYMETQYF. CDR3 coding DNA: TGCGCCAGCAGCGCCGGATATATGGAGACCCAGTACTTC.

The genes are TRBV11-3 and TRBJ1-2; D is ambiguous. The CDR3 covers 14 residues. The germline gives CDR1 SGHNT, CDR2 YENEEA. V was clipped by 5 bases and J by 4 bases, with 14 bases between them. The CDR3 region has the DNA TGTGCCAGCAGCCCAAAGACACGGATCTATGGCTACACCTTC. Amino acid sequence: CASSPKTRIYGYTF.

This sequence joins TRBV7-9 and TRBJ2-5; 13 nucleotides match TRBD2. The CDR3 sequence is 14 residues long. V was clipped by 6 bases and J by 7 bases; unmatched bases: 5. CDR1 and CDR2 from the germline V gene are SEHNR and FQNEAQ (reference sequence). The CDR3 loop reads CASRWTSGSGTQYF. The CDR3 DNA reads TGTGCCAGCAGGTGGACTAGCGGGAGTGGGACCCAGTACTTC.

The chain has TRBV19 and TRBJ2-2; TRBD1 aligns across 10 bases. The V gene's germline CDR1 is LNHDA and CDR2 SQIVND (reference sequence). V lost 4 bases and J lost 1; bases outside the gene matches: 3. There are 16 residues in the CDR3. The CDR3 is CASSRDRGLNTGELFF. In nucleotides, the CDR3 is TGTGCCAGTAGTAGGGACAGGGGATTGAACACCGGGGAGCTGTTTTTT. The variable domain in full, with the rest retrieved from reference TRBV19 and TRBJ2-2, is DGGITQSPKYLFRKEGQNVTLSCEQNLNHDAMYWYRQDPGQGLRLIYYSQIVNDFQKGDIAEGYSVSREKKESFPLTVTSAQKNPTAFYLCASSRDRGLNTGELFFGEGSRLTVL.

V is TRBV18 and J is TRBJ1-1; D is uncertain. Germline V lookup: CDR1 KGHSH, CDR2 LQKENI. Deletions cut 5 bases from V and 1 base from J, with 5 bases between. The CDR3 contains 12 residues. CDR3 DNA: TGTGCCAGCTCAAACAGGAACACTGAAGCTTTCTTT. Amino acids: CASSNRNTEAFF.

The V call is TRBV9, the J call TRBJ2-2; tentative D call: TRBD1 (6 bases). Germline V gives CDR1 SGDLS, CDR2 YYNGEE. V gave up 0 bases and J gave up 0 bases, with 18 bases separating them. This CDR3 spans 19 amino acids. CDR3 amino acids: CASSVEGLGANPNTGELFF. The DNA of the CDR3 is TGTGCCAGCAGCGTAGAAGGTTTGGGGGCCAACCCGAACACCGGGGAGCTGTTTTTT.

DNA of the CDR3: TGTGCCAGCAGGGCTCGGGCAGGGGTGGTTAACGAGCAGTACTTC. This sequence encodes CASRARAGVVNEQYF. The chain has TRBV27 and TRBJ2-7; D might be TRBD1 (6 bases). Trimming removed 6 bases at V and 5 bases at J, with 20 bases between. CDR3 size: 15 residues. The germline V gene encodes CDR1 MNHEY and CDR2 SMNVEV (reference sequence).

The chain combines TRBV6-1 with TRBJ1-1, with D possibly being TRBD1 (6 bases). Trimming removed 3 bases from V and 1 base from J, with 9 bases in between. CDR1 is MNHNS and CDR2 is SASEGT in the germline V gene. The CDR3 is 14 residues long. Here the CDR3 DNA reads TGTGCCAGCAGTGAGGGGACAAGGAACACTGAAGCTTTCTTT. It yields the protein CASSEGTRNTEAFF.